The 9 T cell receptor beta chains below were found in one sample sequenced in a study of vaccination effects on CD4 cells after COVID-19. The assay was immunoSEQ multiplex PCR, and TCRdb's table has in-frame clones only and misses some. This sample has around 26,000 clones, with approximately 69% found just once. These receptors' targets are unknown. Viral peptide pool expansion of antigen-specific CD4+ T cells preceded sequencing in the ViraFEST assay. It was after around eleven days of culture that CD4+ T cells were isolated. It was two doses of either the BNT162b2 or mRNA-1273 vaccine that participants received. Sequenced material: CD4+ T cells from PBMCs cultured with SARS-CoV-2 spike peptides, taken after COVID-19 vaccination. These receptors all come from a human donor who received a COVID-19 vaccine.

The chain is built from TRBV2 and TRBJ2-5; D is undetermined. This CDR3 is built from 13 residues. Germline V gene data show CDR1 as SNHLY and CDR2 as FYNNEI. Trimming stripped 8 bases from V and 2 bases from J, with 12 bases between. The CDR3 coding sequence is TGTGCCAGCGGAAAGGCACAGCAAGAGACCCAGTACTTC. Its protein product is CASGKAQQETQYF. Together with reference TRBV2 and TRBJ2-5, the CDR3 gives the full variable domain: EPEVTQTPSHQVTQMGQEVILRCVPISNHLYFYWYRQILGQKVEFLVSFYNNEISEKSEIFDDQFSVERPDGSNFTLKIRSTKLEDSAMYFCASGKAQQETQYFGPGTRLLVL.

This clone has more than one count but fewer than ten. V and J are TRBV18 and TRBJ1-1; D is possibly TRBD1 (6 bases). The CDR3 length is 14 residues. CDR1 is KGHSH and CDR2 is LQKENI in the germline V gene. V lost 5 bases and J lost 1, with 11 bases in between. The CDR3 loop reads CASSSDRQNTEAFF. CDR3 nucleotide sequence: TGTGCCAGCTCAAGCGACAGGCAGAACACTGAAGCTTTCTTT. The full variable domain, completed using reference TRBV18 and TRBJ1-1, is NAGVMQNPRHLVRRRGQEARLRCSPMKGHSHVYWYRQLPEEGLKFMVYLQKENIIDESGMPKERFSAEFPKEGPSILRIQQVVRGDSAAYFCASSSDRQNTEAFFGQGTRLTVV.

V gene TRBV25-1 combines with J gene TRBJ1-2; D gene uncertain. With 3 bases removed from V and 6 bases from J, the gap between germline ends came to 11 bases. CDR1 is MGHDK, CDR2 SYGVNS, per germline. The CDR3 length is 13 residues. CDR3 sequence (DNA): TGTGCCAGCAGTGATGGCCAGGAGAATGGCTACACCTTC. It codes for CASSDGQENGYTF.

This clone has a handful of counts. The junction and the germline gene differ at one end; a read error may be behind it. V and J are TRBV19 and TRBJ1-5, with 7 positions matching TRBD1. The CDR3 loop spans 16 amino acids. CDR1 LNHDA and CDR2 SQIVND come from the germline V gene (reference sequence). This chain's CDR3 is CASSTRQGVSKQPQHF. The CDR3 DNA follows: TGTGCCAGTAGTACTCGACAGGGTGTAAGCAAGCAGCCCCAGCATTTT.

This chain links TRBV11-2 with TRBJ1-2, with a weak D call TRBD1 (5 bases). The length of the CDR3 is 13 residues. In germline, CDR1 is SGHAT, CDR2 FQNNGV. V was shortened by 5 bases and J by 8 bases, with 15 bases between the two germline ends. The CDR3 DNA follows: TGTGCCAGCAGCCCACCCGGGGGACGGGGCTACACCTTC. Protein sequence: CASSPPGGRGYTF.

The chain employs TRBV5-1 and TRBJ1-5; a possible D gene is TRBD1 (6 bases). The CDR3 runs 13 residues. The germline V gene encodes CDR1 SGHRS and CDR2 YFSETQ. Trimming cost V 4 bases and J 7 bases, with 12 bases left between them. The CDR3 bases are TGCGCCAGCAGCAGGAACAGGGAACAGCCCCAGCATTTT. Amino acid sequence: CASSRNREQPQHF.

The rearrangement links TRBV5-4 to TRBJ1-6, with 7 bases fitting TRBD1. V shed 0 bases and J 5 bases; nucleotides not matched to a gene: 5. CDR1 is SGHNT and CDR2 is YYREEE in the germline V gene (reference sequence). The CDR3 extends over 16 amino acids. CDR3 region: CASSLETGSNNSPLHF. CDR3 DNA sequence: TGTGCCAGCAGCTTGGAGACAGGGTCAAATAATTCACCCCTCCACTTT.

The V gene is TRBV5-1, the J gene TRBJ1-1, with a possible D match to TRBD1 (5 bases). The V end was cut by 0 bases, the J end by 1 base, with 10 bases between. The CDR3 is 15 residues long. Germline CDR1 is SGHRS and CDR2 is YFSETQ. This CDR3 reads CASSLVRDQNTEAFF. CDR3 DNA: TGCGCCAGCAGCTTGGTCAGGGATCAGAACACTGAAGCTTTCTTT.

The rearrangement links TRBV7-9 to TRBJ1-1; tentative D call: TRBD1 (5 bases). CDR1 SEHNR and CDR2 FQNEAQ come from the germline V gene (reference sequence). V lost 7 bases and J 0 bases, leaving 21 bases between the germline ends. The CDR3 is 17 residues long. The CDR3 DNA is TGTGCCAGCAACCCCTCCCCGAATTTACAGGTGAACACTGAAGCTTTCTTT. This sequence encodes CASNPSPNLQVNTEAFF.